The 27 T cell receptor beta chains presented below share a single source sample, sequenced in a study of blood T cells in healthy people across ages. For the second PCR, which ran for about 6 to 11 cycles, a sample-barcoded 5' primer and a J-beta primer mix were used. TCRdb processed the 5' RACE reads anew with MiXCR; each CDR3 protein has one entry. This sample has fewer than 750,000 distinct CDR3 sequences; over 40% occur once, and the top ten carry about 13%. Sequencing used blood. The receptors derive from a woman older than 75 in good health.

The table lists this clonotype with many counts. The rearrangement links TRBV9 to TRBJ2-3; the match to TRBD2 covers 13 bases. The CDR3 loop spans 19 amino acids. Unmatched junction bases numbered 16, after V lost 4 bases and J lost 5 bases. The V gene's germline CDR1 is SGDLS and CDR2 YYNGEE. The CDR3 is CASSIGDMGLAGRGDTQYF. DNA of the CDR3: TGTGCCAGCAGCATAGGGGACATGGGACTAGCGGGAAGGGGAGATACGCAGTATTTT.

This chain joins TRBV5-1 and TRBJ2-1; 7 positions match TRBD1. The ends lost 0 bases at V and 6 bases at J; junction bases unmatched: 12. In germline, CDR1 is SGHRS, CDR2 YFSETQ. This CDR3 is built from 17 residues. The CDR3 nucleotides read TGCGCCAGCAGCTTGGAACCGTTGGGCAGGGGGTCCAATGAGCAGTTCTTC. This encodes CASSLEPLGRGSNEQFF.

This clonotype was picked up many times. The chain is built from TRBV5-1 and TRBJ1-5; a weak D match, TRBD1 (5 bases). The germline CDR1 and CDR2 sequences are SGHRS and YFSETQ. Trimming took off 0 bases at V and 3 bases at J, with 10 bases between the two ends. CDR3 length equals 15 residues. In nucleotides, the CDR3 is TGCGCCAGCAGCTTGGGGGTCGGGGCCAATCAGCCCCAGCATTTT. This gives the protein CASSLGVGANQPQHF.

The chain combines TRBV27 with TRBJ2-7; TRBD1 matches 9 bases. From germline, CDR1 is MNHEY and CDR2 SMNVEV (reference sequence). The CDR3 contains 14 residues. J lost 4 bases, V lost 3 bases, and 4 bases had no gene match. The DNA of the CDR3 is TGTGCCAGCAGTTTTTGGGACAGGGCTTACGAGCAGTACTTC. Amino acid sequence: CASSFWDRAYEQYF.

This clonotype has at least ten counts. This chain links TRBV6-2 or TRBV6-3 with TRBJ2-5; no definite D call. CDR3 size: 14 residues. CDR1 MNHEY and CDR2 SVGEGT come from the germline V gene. V was shortened by 5 bases and J by 2 bases, with 12 bases between the two germline ends. The CDR3 loop reads CASSKAQVQETQYF. The CDR3, as DNA: TGTGCCAGCAGTAAAGCGCAGGTACAAGAGACCCAGTACTTC.

With respect to this clonotype: Since a much larger clone is just one base distant, this may be a read error. This chain connects TRBV7-9 to TRBJ1-1; the D gene is possibly TRBD1 (6 bases). CDR1 SEHNR and CDR2 FQNEAQ come from the germline V gene (reference sequence). The CDR3 is 13 residues long. V shed 2 bases and J shed 5 bases, with 9 bases lying between them. The CDR3 loop is CASSLSGVTEAFF. As DNA, the CDR3 is TGTGCCAGCAGCTTATCAGGGGTGACTGAAGCTTTCTTT.

This clonotype was seen many times. J is TRBJ2-1 and V is TRBV27, with 12 bases matching TRBD1. The V and J ends lost 6 bases and 9 bases, in that order; junction bases with no gene match: 9. The CDR3 is 15 amino acids. Per germline, CDR1 MNHEY and CDR2 SMNVEV (reference sequence). The CDR3 here is CASRGTGGAWLEQFF. DNA of the CDR3: TGTGCCAGCAGAGGGACAGGGGGCGCGTGGCTTGAGCAGTTCTTC.

The CDR3: CASGGDRWETQYF. CDR3 DNA sequence: TGTGCTAGTGGCGGCGACAGGTGGGAGACCCAGTACTTC. J is TRBJ2-7 and V is TRBV12-5; TRBD1 might be the D (6 bases). The DNA matches TRBJ2-5 better at its end, which makes the J call doubtful. This CDR3 is built from 13 residues. The V gene's germline CDR1 is LGHNT and CDR2 FRNRAP.

The V call is TRBV4-2, the J call TRBJ2-2; a weak D match, TRBD2 (5 bases). Germline CDR1 is LGHNA and CDR2 is YNFKEQ. The CDR3 sequence is 15 residues long. V was pared by 1 base and J by 7 bases, with 13 bases between. CDR3: CASSQVGSEGGELFF. CDR3 sequence (DNA): TGTGCCAGCAGCCAAGTAGGTAGCGAAGGCGGGGAGCTGTTTTTT.

The rearrangement joins TRBV29-1 to TRBJ2-3; 7 nucleotides agree with TRBD2. Germline V CDR1 and CDR2: SQVTM, ANQGSEA. The CDR3 is 14 amino acids. With 4 bases clipped from V and 2 bases from J, the junction kept 6 bases outside the gene matches. CDR3: CSVARAGFTDTQYF. The CDR3 region has the DNA TGCAGCGTTGCTCGAGCGGGGTTCACAGATACGCAGTATTTT.

As to this clonotype: One end of the junction fails to match germline, which may point to a read error. This rearrangement joins TRBV29-1 to TRBJ2-3; a weak D match, TRBD1 (5 bases). Germline loops: CDR1 SQVTM, CDR2 ANQGSEA. The length of the CDR3 is 12 residues. In DNA, the CDR3 is TGCAGGGCTGCCGACAGCACAGATACGCGGTATTTT. Amino acids: CRAADSTDTRYF.

The V and J genes are TRBV11-2 and TRBJ2-1; no clear D. Trimming pared 2 bases from V and 10 bases from J, leaving 12 bases between. Germline V gene data show CDR1 as SGHAT and CDR2 as FQNNGV. CDR3 length: 13 amino acids. CDR3 coding DNA: TGTGCCAGCAGCTTAAATCTAAAGAGGGAGCAGTTCTTC. This codes for CASSLNLKREQFF.

Remarks on this clonotype: The missing conserved phenylalanine or tryptophan at the end of this CDR3 makes a read error likely. This chain uses TRBV7-9 with TRBJ2-7; 7 nucleotides line up with TRBD2. Germline V gives CDR1 SEHNR, CDR2 FQNEAQ (reference sequence). The CDR3 is 14 amino acids. In DNA form, the CDR3 reads TGTGCCGGCAGCCTTAGCGGGCATGGAGTTGAGCAGTACTTA. It yields the protein CAGSLSGHGVEQYL.

Many counts were recorded for this clonotype. The V gene is TRBV29-1, the J gene TRBJ2-1; tentative D call: TRBD2 (6 bases). Trimming removed 8 bases at V and 3 bases at J, with 8 bases between. The V gene's germline CDR1 is SQVTM and CDR2 ANQGSEA. The CDR3 runs to 11 residues. This CDR3 is CSSTSYNEQFF. CDR3 bases: TGCAGCTCGACTAGCTACAATGAGCAGTTCTTC.

This rearrangement joins TRBV27 to TRBJ2-2; perhaps TRBD1 as D (5 bases). This CDR3 is built from 14 residues. Deletions cut 2 bases from V and 5 bases from J, with 9 bases between. CDR1 and CDR2 from the germline V gene are MNHEY and SMNVEV (reference sequence). Written as DNA, the CDR3 is TGTGCCAGCAGTTTAGTCAGGGTGACCGGGGAGCTGTTTTTT. This sequence encodes CASSLVRVTGELFF.

As to this clonotype: An end of the junction does not agree with germline; a read error may underlie this. The chain recombines TRBV11-1 with TRBJ2-4; 8 nucleotides line up with TRBD1. Germline values: CDR1 SGHAT, CDR2 FQDESV (reference sequence). There are 13 residues in the CDR3. In DNA form, the CDR3 reads TGTGTCAGCAGCAAGGACAGGGTTAACATTCAGTACTTC. It is translated as CVSSKDRVNIQYF.

This clonotype was seen at least ten times. J is TRBJ1-2 and V is TRBV4-1, with D possibly TRBD1 on 6 matching bases. The CDR3 totals 16 residues. Germline V gives CDR1 MGHRA, CDR2 YSYEKL. V lost 1 base and J lost 5, with 17 bases in between. The CDR3 DNA follows: TGCGCCAGCAGCCAAGCTCTTGGACAGAGGATTTATGGCTACACCTTC. Amino acid sequence: CASSQALGQRIYGYTF.

This sequence joins TRBV5-6 and TRBJ2-5; D remains unclear. The CDR3 runs to 12 residues. Germline loops: CDR1 SGHDT, CDR2 YYEEEE. V was shortened by 5 bases and J by 5 bases, with 10 bases between the two germline ends. The CDR3 loop reads CASSGFAETQYF. The CDR3 DNA reads as TGTGCCAGCAGTGGCTTCGCGGAGACCCAGTACTTC.

This clonotype was counted at least ten times. The rearrangement links TRBV6-2 or TRBV6-3 to TRBJ2-1; D is perhaps TRBD2 (5 bases). V was pared by 5 bases and J by 6 bases, with 14 bases between. Germline CDR1 and CDR2: MNHEY and SVGEGT. The CDR3 is 14 amino acids. The DNA of the CDR3 is TGTGCCAGCAGTCCAAGCGGAACAACCAATGAGCAGTTCTTC. As protein: CASSPSGTTNEQFF.

This rearrangement joins TRBV5-1 to TRBJ1-4; TRBD1 matches at 7 bases. The length of the CDR3 is 14 residues. CDR1 and CDR2 (germline): SGHRS, YFSETQ. The V and J ends lost 4 bases and 8 bases, in that order; junction bases with no gene match: 8. The CDR3 sequence: CASSQQGFSEKLFF. The CDR3 DNA sequence: TGCGCCAGCAGCCAACAGGGGTTTTCGGAAAAACTGTTTTTT.

CDR3 in amino acids: CASRGTSSYNEQFF. Written as DNA, the CDR3 is TGTGCCAGCAGAGGGACTAGCTCCTACAATGAGCAGTTCTTC. The rearrangement uses TRBV28 and TRBJ2-1; the match to TRBD2 covers 8 bases. Germline trimming cut 6 bases from V and 0 bases from J; bases unmatched to any gene: 1. Germline-derived CDR1 and CDR2 are MDHEN and SYDVKM. The CDR3 is 14 residues long.

A remark on this clonotype: A clone one base away is much larger, so this may be a read error. V gene TRBV7-2 combines with J gene TRBJ2-1; TRBD1 might be the D (6 bases). V was trimmed by 5 bases and J by 0 bases, leaving 17 bases between them. The CDR3 extends over 17 amino acids. The V gene's germline CDR1 is SGHTA and CDR2 FQGNSA. The CDR3 bases are TGTGCCAGCAGCCAAACACAGGGAACGCGCTCCTACAATGAGCAGTTCTTC. Translated: CASSQTQGTRSYNEQFF. The full variable domain, with the rest looked up from reference TRBV7-2 and TRBJ2-1, is GAGVSQSPSNKVTEKGKDVELRCDPISGHTALYWYRQSLGQGLEFLIYFQGNSAPDKSGLPSDRFSAERTGGSVSTLTIQRTQQEDSAVYLCASSQTQGTRSYNEQFFGPGTRLTVL.

This clonotype occurred many times. This chain uses TRBV7-6 with TRBJ2-5; D is perhaps TRBD2 (7 bases). Germline V gene data show CDR1 as SGHVS and CDR2 as FNYEAQ. V was shortened by 7 bases and J by 4 bases, with 22 bases between the two germline ends. The CDR3 consists of 16 residues. Written as DNA, the CDR3 is TGTGCCAGCATCAACGCGCTCTCCGGGGGGCTAGAGACCCAGTACTTC. Translating it yields CASINALSGGLETQYF. Filled out from reference TRBV7-6 and TRBJ2-5, the complete variable domain reads GAGVSQSPRYKVTKRGQDVALRCDPISGHVSLYWYRQALGQGPEFLTYFNYEAQQDKSGLPNDRFSAERPEGSISTLTIQRTEQRDSAMYRCASINALSGGLETQYFGPGTRLLVL.

There are a few counts of this clonotype. V usage is TRBV6-5 and J usage is TRBJ2-2; D unclear. The V gene lost 2 bases and the J gene lost 2 bases, with 9 bases spanning the gap. The length of the CDR3 is 15 residues. Germline V gives CDR1 MNHEY, CDR2 SVGAGI. The CDR3 DNA reads TGTGCCAGCAGTTACGATGGCGGCAACACCGGGGAGCTGTTTTTT. It translates to CASSYDGGNTGELFF.

This chain joins TRBV7-2 and TRBJ2-3, with a weak D call TRBD2 (5 bases). The length of the CDR3 is 14 residues. The germline V gene encodes CDR1 SGHTA and CDR2 FQGNSA. Trimming stripped 6 bases from V and 1 base from J, with 11 bases between. The CDR3 here is CASRLGFGTDTQYF. CDR3 in DNA: TGTGCCAGCAGACTAGGGTTTGGCACAGATACGCAGTATTTT.

This clonotype was observed many times. The genes are TRBV20-1 and TRBJ2-7, with 10 positions matching TRBD2. J lost 2 bases, V lost 6 bases, and 4 bases had no gene match. CDR3 size: 13 residues. The germline V gene has CDR1 DFQATT and CDR2 SNEGSKA (reference sequence). CDR3 in DNA: TGCAGTGCAACTAGCGGGATCACCTACGAGCAGTACTTC. Protein: CSATSGITYEQYF.

This clonotype was counted a few times. The V and J genes are TRBV5-1 and TRBJ1-1, with D perhaps TRBD1 (6 bases). Germline lookup yields CDR1 SGHRS and CDR2 YFSETQ. This CDR3 is built from 16 residues. Between the trimmed V and J ends, which lost 0 bases and 0 bases, there was a span of 12 bases. CDR3: CASSLAPRGMNTEAFF. CDR3 in DNA: TGCGCCAGCAGCTTGGCCCCCAGGGGCATGAACACTGAAGCTTTCTTT.